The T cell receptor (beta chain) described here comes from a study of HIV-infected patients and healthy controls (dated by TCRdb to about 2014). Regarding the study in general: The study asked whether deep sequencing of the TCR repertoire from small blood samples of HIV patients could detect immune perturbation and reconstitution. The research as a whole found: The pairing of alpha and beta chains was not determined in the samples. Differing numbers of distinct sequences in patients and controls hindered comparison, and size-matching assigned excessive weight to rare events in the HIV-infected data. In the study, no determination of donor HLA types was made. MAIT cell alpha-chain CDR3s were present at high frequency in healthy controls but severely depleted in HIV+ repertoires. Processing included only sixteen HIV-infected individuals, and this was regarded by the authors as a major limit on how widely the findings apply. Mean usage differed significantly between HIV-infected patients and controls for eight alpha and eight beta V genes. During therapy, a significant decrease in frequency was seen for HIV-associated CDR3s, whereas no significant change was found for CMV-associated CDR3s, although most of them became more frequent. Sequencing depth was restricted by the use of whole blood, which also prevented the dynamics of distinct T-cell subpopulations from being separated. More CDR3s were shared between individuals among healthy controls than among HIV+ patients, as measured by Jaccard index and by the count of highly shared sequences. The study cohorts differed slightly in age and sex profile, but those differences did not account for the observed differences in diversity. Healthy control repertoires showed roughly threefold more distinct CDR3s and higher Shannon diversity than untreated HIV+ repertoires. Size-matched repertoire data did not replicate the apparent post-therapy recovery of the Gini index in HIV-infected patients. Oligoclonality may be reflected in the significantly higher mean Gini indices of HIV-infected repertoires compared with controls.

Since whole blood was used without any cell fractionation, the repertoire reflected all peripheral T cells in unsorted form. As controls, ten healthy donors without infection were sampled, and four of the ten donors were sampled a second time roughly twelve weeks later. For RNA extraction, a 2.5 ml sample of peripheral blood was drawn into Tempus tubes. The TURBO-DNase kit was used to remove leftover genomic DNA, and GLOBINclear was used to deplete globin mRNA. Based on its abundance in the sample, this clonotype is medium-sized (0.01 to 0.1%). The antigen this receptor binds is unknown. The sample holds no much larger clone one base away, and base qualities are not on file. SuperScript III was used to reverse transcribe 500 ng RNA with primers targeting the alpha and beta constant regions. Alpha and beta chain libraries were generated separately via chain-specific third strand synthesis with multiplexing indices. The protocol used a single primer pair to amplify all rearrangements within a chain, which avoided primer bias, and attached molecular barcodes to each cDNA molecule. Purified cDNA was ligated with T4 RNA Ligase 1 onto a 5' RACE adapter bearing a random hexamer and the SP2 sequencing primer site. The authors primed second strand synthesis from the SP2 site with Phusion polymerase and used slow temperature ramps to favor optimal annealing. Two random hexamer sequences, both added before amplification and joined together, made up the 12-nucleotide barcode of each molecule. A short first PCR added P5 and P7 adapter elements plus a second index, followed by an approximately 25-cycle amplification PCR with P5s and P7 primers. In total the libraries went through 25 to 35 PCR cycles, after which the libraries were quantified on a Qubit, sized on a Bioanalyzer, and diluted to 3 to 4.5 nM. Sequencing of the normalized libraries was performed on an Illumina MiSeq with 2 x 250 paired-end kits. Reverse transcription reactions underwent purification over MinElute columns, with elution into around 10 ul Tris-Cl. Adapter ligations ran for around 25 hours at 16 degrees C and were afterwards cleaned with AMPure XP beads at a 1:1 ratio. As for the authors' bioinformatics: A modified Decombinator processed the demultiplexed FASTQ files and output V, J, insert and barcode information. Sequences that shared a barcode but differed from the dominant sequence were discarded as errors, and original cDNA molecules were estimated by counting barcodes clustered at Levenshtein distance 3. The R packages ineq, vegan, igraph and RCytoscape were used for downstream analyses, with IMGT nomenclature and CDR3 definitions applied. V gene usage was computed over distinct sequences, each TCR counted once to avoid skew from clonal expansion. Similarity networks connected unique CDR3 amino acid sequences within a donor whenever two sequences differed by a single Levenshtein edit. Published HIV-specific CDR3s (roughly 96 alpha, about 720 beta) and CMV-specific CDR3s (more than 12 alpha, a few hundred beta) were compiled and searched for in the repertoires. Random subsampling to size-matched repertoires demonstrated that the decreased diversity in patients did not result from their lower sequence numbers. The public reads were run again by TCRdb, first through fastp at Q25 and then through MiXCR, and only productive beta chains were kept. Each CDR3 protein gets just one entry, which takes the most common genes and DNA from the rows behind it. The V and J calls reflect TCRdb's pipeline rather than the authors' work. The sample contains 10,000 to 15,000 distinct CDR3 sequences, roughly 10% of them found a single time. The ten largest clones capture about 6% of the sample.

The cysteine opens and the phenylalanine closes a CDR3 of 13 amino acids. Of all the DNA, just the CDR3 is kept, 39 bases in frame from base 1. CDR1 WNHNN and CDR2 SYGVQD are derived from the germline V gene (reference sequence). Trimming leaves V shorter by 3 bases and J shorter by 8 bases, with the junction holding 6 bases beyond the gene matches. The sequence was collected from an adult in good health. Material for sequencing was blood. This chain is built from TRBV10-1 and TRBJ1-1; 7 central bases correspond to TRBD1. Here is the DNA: TGCGCCAGCAGTGATTCCCCGGGACAGGAAGCTTTCTTT. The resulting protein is CASSDSPGQEAFF.